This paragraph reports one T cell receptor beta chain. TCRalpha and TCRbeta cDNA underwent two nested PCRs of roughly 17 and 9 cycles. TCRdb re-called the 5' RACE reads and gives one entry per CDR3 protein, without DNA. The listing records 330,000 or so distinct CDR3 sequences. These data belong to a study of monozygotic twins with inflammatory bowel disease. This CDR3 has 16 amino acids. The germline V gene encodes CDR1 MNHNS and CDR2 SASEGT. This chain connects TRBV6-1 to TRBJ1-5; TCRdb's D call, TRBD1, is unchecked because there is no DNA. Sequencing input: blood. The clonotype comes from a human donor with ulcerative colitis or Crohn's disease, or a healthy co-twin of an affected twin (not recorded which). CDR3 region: CASAWIGHGANQPQHF.